These 18 T cell receptor beta chains came from one sample sequenced in a study of T cells in Graves' hyperthyroidism and ophthalmopathy. Amplification of TCR beta CDR3 regions was performed using RNA transcripts as template. HTBI primers were used for first-round RT-PCR of the TCR CDR3. In TCRdb, the multiplex PCR reads were re-called with MiXCR into one record per CDR3 protein. Of about 590,000 distinct CDR3 sequences in the sample, around 14% were seen once. The sequenced material came from blood. These receptors all stem from a woman aged 25-40 years with Graves' hyperthyroidism.

A note on this clonotype: This likely comes from a read error, as the CDR3 has no conserved phenylalanine or tryptophan at its end. The chain carries TRBV3-1 and TRBJ1-5, with a tentative D call TRBD1 (5 bases). The CDR3 covers 13 residues. Germline V lookup: CDR1 LGHDT, CDR2 YNNKEL (reference sequence). This chain's CDR3 is CTSSQQVDQPQHL. The CDR3 nucleotides read TGTACCAGCAGCCAACAGGTTGATCAGCCCCAGCATCTT.

The sample holds many counts of this clonotype. The CDR3 loop is CSARGTTNTGELFF. The DNA of the CDR3 is TGCAGTGCTAGAGGGACAACGAACACCGGGGAGCTGTTTTTT. The chain joins TRBV20-1 to TRBJ2-2, with D maybe TRBD1 (5 bases). The CDR3 is made up of 14 amino acids. The V end was cut by 1 base, the J end by 0 bases, with 6 bases between. Germline loops: CDR1 DFQATT, CDR2 SNEGSKA (reference sequence).

J is TRBJ2-2 and V is TRBV30; tentatively, D is TRBD2 (6 bases). The CDR3 covers 15 residues. Germline-derived CDR1 and CDR2 are GTSNPN and SVGIG (reference sequence). Trimming removed 4 bases from V and 0 bases from J, with 12 bases in between. The chain's CDR3 is CAWNPGLSNTGELFF. The CDR3 DNA reads as TGTGCCTGGAACCCGGGACTCTCGAACACCGGGGAGCTGTTTTTT.

V usage is TRBV6-2 or TRBV6-3 and J usage is TRBJ1-5; TRBD1 might be the D (5 bases). V was trimmed by 0 bases and J by 2 bases, leaving 11 bases between them. The CDR3 has 16 residues. CDR1 and CDR2 (germline): MNHEY, SVGEGT. The CDR3 loop is CASSYSRGSRNQPQHF. In DNA form, the CDR3 reads TGTGCCAGCAGTTACTCCCGGGGCTCGCGCAATCAGCCCCAGCATTTT.

This clonotype was counted at least ten times. This chain joins TRBV28 and TRBJ1-1, with no clear D. Germline V gene sequence: CDR1 MDHEN, CDR2 SYDVKM. Trimming took 6 bases from V and 11 from J, leaving 16 bases between them. The length of the CDR3 is 12 residues. CDR3 sequence (DNA): TGTGCCAGCAGCACCTCACCGGGTTGGGCTTTCTTT. Translating it yields CASSTSPGWAFF.

This clonotype has at least ten counts. CDR3 bases: TGTGCCAGCAGTCGGCTAGCGGGAGAGTACGAGCAGTACTTC. Translated: CASSRLAGEYEQYF. The chain employs TRBV27 and TRBJ2-7; 10 positions match TRBD2. The germline gives CDR1 MNHEY, CDR2 SMNVEV (reference sequence). V gave up 5 bases and J gave up 4 bases; unmatched junction bases: 5. CDR3 size: 14 residues.

This clonotype was observed once. The chain combines TRBV7-2 with TRBJ1-1; 9 nucleotides agree with TRBD1. The CDR3 is 13 amino acids. CDR1 and CDR2 (germline): SGHTA, FQGNSA. V was pared by 5 bases and J by 9 bases, with 7 bases of the junction left unmatched. CDR3 nucleotide sequence: TGTGCCAGCAGCCCGGACAGGGGAGTCAAAGCTTTCTTT. Protein product: CASSPDRGVKAFF.

This clonotype was detected ten times or more. The gene calls are TRBV11-1 and TRBJ2-3; no definite D call. The CDR3 has 12 residues. Trimming cost V 1 base and J 5 bases, with 4 bases left between them. In germline, CDR1 is SGHAT, CDR2 FQDESV (reference sequence). CDR3 amino acids: CASSLDGDTQYF. The CDR3, as DNA: TGTGCCAGCAGCTTAGACGGAGATACGCAGTATTTT.

This clonotype was seen at least ten times. The CDR3 DNA is TGTGCCAGCAGTTTGGGGACTAGCCCGTACAATGAGCAGTTCTTC. This encodes CASSLGTSPYNEQFF. The genes are TRBV27 and TRBJ2-1; TRBD2 agrees at 9 bases. The CDR3 totals 15 residues. Per germline, CDR1 MNHEY and CDR2 SMNVEV (reference sequence). The ends lost 3 bases at V and 4 bases at J; junction bases unmatched: 4.

This clonotype was picked up many times. The chain uses TRBV7-3 and TRBJ2-2, with 9 bases aligning to TRBD2. The CDR3 has 16 amino acids. Trimming cost V 1 base and J 5 bases; bases outside gene matches: 5. Germline assignment: CDR1 SGHTA and CDR2 FQGTGA. The CDR3 protein is CASSLSPSGVTGELFF. The CDR3 DNA follows: TGTGCCAGCAGCTTAAGTCCTAGCGGGGTGACCGGGGAGCTGTTTTTT.

This clonotype turned up a few times. The chain has TRBV5-1 and TRBJ1-3; tentatively, D is TRBD1 (5 bases). The germline gives CDR1 SGHRS, CDR2 YFSETQ. This CDR3 contains 13 residues. The germline V and J ends were trimmed by 2 bases and 2 bases, with 5 bases remaining between them. The DNA of the CDR3 is TGCGCCAGCAGCTTAGGGGCTGGAAACACCATATATTTT. Protein product: CASSLGAGNTIYF.

This chain links TRBV19 with TRBJ2-3; TRBD2 matches at 13 bases. The trim removed 4 bases at V and 6 bases at J, leaving 7 bases unmatched. Per germline, CDR1 LNHDA and CDR2 SQIVND (reference sequence). The length of the CDR3 is 16 residues. The CDR3 region has the DNA TGTGCCAGTAGTACCCCCGGACTAGCGGGAGAGGATACGCAGTATTTT. Translation: CASSTPGLAGEDTQYF.

This clonotype occurred many times. The chain has TRBV2 and TRBJ1-4; no firm D call. V was cut by 3 bases and J by 4 bases, with 9 bases left in between. The CDR3 sequence is 14 residues long. CDR1 and CDR2 from the germline V gene are SNHLY and FYNNEI. CDR3 region: CASSDEGYNEKLFF. CDR3 DNA: TGTGCCAGCAGTGATGAGGGTTATAATGAAAAACTGTTTTTT.

This clonotype was picked up a small number of times. This chain connects TRBV30 to TRBJ2-5; TRBD2 might be the D (5 bases). The CDR3 covers 14 residues. Per germline, CDR1 GTSNPN and CDR2 SVGIG (reference sequence). V lost 3 bases and J 2 bases, leaving 13 bases between the germline ends. CDR3 nucleotides: TGTGCCTGGAGGCCGGGAACCATTCAAGAGACCCAGTACTTC. Its translation is CAWRPGTIQETQYF.

This clonotype was counted ten times or more. The chain couples TRBV5-1 to TRBJ2-7; 7 nucleotides line up with TRBD1. Per germline, CDR1 SGHRS and CDR2 YFSETQ. The length of the CDR3 is 15 residues. The trim removed 4 bases at V and 6 bases at J, leaving 13 bases unmatched. CDR3 protein: CASSPPTGMSREQYF. The CDR3 region has the DNA TGCGCCAGCAGCCCCCCGACAGGGATGTCACGCGAGCAGTACTTC.

Note on this clonotype: Compared with germline, one end of the junction differs, possibly owing to a read error. The chain is built from TRBV5-1 and TRBJ2-7; maybe TRBD1 (6 bases). The CDR3 sequence is 13 residues long. CDR1 and CDR2 (germline): SGHRS, YFSETQ. The CDR3 nucleotides read TGCGCCAGCAGCCCGACAGGTTCCTACGAGCAGTGCTTC. It specifies CASSPTGSYEQCF.

With respect to this clonotype: A much larger clone differs from this one at a single base, so this may be a read error. The genes are TRBV6-1 and TRBJ1-1; D uncertain. The CDR3 contains 11 residues. CDR1 and CDR2 from the germline V gene are MNHNS and SASEGT. With 2 bases removed from V and 6 bases from J, the gap between germline ends came to 4 bases. The CDR3 nucleotides are TGTGCCAGCAGTGAATTCGCTGAAGCTTTCTTT. Translation gives CASSEFAEAFF.

This clonotype was seen repeatedly, ten times or more. This chain uses TRBV27 with TRBJ2-3, with TRBD1 as a possible D gene (5 bases). The CDR3 sequence is 13 residues long. Trimming pared 5 bases from V and 12 bases from J, leaving 18 bases between. CDR1 MNHEY and CDR2 SMNVEV come from the germline V gene (reference sequence). The CDR3 DNA sequence: TGTGCCAGCAGTCCCCCCCAGGGAAGGAGTCAGTATTTT. Translating it yields CASSPPQGRSQYF.